The sequence of this T cell receptor beta chain was determined in a study of blood T cell repertoires in COVID-19. Looking at the study overall: Material from acute and convalescent COVID-19 was sourced from the United States, Italy and Spain. PBMCs, B-cell-depleted T cells, or T cells provided the cDNA or gDNA that made up the material.

Authors' data handling: How many nucleated cells were present was estimated from reference gene primer amplification. The table came from immunoSEQ multiplex PCR; TCRdb's copy has only in-frame clones and leaves some out. V and J calls and clone size are those listed in that table; D and trimming were worked out from the DNA. The sample shows tens of thousands of clones, roughly 88% of them seen only once. This CDR3 comprises 16 residues. V was trimmed by 3 bases and J by 2 bases, leaving 15 bases between them. Germline V gene lookup returns CDR1 SGHRS and CDR2 YFSETQ. V gene TRBV5-1 combines with J gene TRBJ1-3; D call uncertain. The origin of this receptor is a man aged 25-40 years with acute or convalescent COVID-19. The source material was peripheral blood. The CDR3 spells CASSSQVGRAGNTIYF. The CDR3 DNA is TGCGCCAGCAGCTCTCAAGTGGGGAGAGCTGGAAACACCATATATTTT.